This is a list of T cell receptor beta chains from one sample in a study of T-cell memory formation after mild COVID-19. TCRdb recomputed calls from the 5' RACE reads with MiXCR, one row per CDR3 protein. The repertoire holds tens of thousands of distinct CDR3 sequences, about 15% seen once, with about 43% in the top ten. Sequencing was done on a sample of PBMCs or a T cell subset sorted from them (not recorded which). Receptors originate from a man aged 18 to 30 who had mild COVID-19 (a few samples of this study predate the infection). Cell type and time point are not known. CDR3s include the opening cysteine and the closing phenylalanine or tryptophan. The D gene is left open where the match is weak. Some rows have no size entry. The others give once, few or many, or a class for an expanded clone.

CASSVEASGEETQYF	TGTGCCAGCAGCGTAGAGGCTAGCGGCGAAGAGACCCAGTACTTC	TRBV9	TRBJ2-5	TRBD2	NA
CASSSWTGEETQYF	TGTGCCAGCAGCTCATGGACAGGAGAAGAGACCCAGTACTTC	TRBV7-9	TRBJ2-5	TRBD1	many
CASSQVLYTVNTEAFF	TGCGCCAGCAGCCAAGTTCTGTATACCGTGAACACTGAAGCTTTCTTT	TRBV4-3	TRBJ1-1	NA	NA
CSARADYSFADTQYF	TGCAGTGCTAGGGCGGACTATAGTTTTGCAGATACGCAGTATTTT	TRBV20-1	TRBJ2-3	NA	NA
CASCGWGWHNEQFF	TGTGCCAGCTGTGGTTGGGGGTGGCACAATGAGCAGTTCTTC	TRBV6-1	TRBJ2-1	NA	NA
CASSLGNEVREQYF	TGTGCCAGCAGTTTAGGCAACGAGGTCCGCGAGCAGTACTTC	TRBV28	TRBJ2-7	NA	NA
CASSPGTPSYNEQFF	TGCGCCAGCAGCCCAGGGACTCCCTCCTACAATGAGCAGTTCTTC	TRBV4-3	TRBJ2-1	NA	many
CASSYRVSSYNEQFF	TGTGCCAGCAGTTACCGCGTCAGCTCCTACAATGAGCAGTTCTTC	TRBV6-6	TRBJ2-1	NA	many
CASSQGQRSYDEQYF	TGCGCCAGCAGCCAAGGACAGAGGTCTTATGACGAGCAGTACTTC	TRBV4-1	TRBJ2-7	NA	few
CASSSGQGVYTF	TGTGCCAGCAGCTCAGGACAGGGCGTCTACACCTTC	TRBV7-9	TRBJ1-2	TRBD1	NA
CASSPRTLSSYEQYF	TGTGCCAGCAGTCCCAGGACTCTTAGCTCCTACGAGCAGTACTTC	TRBV6-1	TRBJ2-7	NA	few
CASSHLYRDAGTDTQYF	TGTGCCAGCAGCCACCTATACAGGGACGCTGGGACAGATACGCAGTATTTT	TRBV14	TRBJ2-3	NA	NA
CASSYSGTGELFF	TGTGCCAGCAGTTACTCGGGGACCGGGGAGCTGTTTTTT	TRBV6-2/TRBV6-3	TRBJ2-2	NA	few
CASSPQPYYEQYF	TGTGCCAGCAGCCCCCAACCCTACTACGAGCAGTACTTC	TRBV7-2	TRBJ2-7	NA	few
CASSQDPGGFYEQYF	TGCGCCAGCAGCCAAGACCCAGGGGGCTTCTACGAGCAGTACTTC	TRBV4-3	TRBJ2-7	TRBD1	many
CSARPSLEQFF	TGCAGTGCTAGACCCAGCCTCGAGCAGTTCTTC	TRBV20-1	TRBJ2-1	NA	NA
CASSLSGYVVGNTEAFF	TGCGCCAGCAGTCTGAGTGGATACGTGGTAGGGAACACTGAAGCTTTCTTT	TRBV5-1	TRBJ1-1	NA	NA
CASSSSGGALNTQYF	TGCGCCAGCAGCTCTAGCGGGGGGGCTCTGAATACGCAGTATTTT	TRBV5-1	TRBJ2-3	TRBD2	NA
CASSPWTTGLSETQYF	TGTGCCAGCAGCCCCTGGACCACAGGGTTGTCGGAGACCCAGTACTTC	TRBV7-9	TRBJ2-5	NA	NA
CASSFPSEPQHF	TGTGCCAGCAGCTTCCCCAGCGAGCCCCAGCATTTT	TRBV7-2	TRBJ1-5	NA	NA
CASSLRGAAGELFF	TGTGCCAGCAGTCTACGGGGGGCGGCCGGGGAGCTGTTTTTT	TRBV12-3/TRBV12-4	TRBJ2-2	NA	NA
CASRLTGNEQFF	TGTGCCAGCAGGTTGACAGGGAATGAGCAGTTCTTC	TRBV5-6	TRBJ2-1	TRBD1	NA
CASSGTDVDYEQYF	TGTGCCAGCAGTGGGACAGATGTTGACTACGAGCAGTACTTC	TRBV2	TRBJ2-7	NA	many
CTSRKDGQPQHF	TGTACTTCAAGAAAGGATGGCCAGCCCCAGCATTTT	TRBV6-2/TRBV6-3	TRBJ1-5	NA	NA
CASSQGLGYNEQFF	TGCGCCAGCAGCCAAGGGCTGGGTTACAATGAGCAGTTCTTC	TRBV4-1	TRBJ2-1	NA	few
CASSLDRTAIGTQYF	TGTGCCAGCAGCTTAGATCGGACAGCGATTGGGACCCAGTACTTC	TRBV7-9	TRBJ2-5	NA	NA
CASSLRMNTEAFF	TGCGCCAGCAGCCTACGGATGAACACTGAAGCTTTCTTT	TRBV4-1	TRBJ1-1	NA	many
CASSFSGTALAGANVLTF	TGTGCCAGCAGTTTCTCCGGGACAGCCCTCGCCGGGGCCAACGTCCTGACTTTC	TRBV12-3/TRBV12-4	TRBJ2-6	TRBD1	few
CASSPTEAFF	TGTGCCAGCAGTCCCACTGAAGCTTTCTTT	TRBV12-3/TRBV12-4	TRBJ1-1	NA	few
CSARAWSRLEQYF	TGCAGTGCTAGAGCGTGGAGTCGGCTCGAGCAGTACTTC	TRBV20-1	TRBJ2-7	NA	few
CSVERTGTNEQFF	TGCAGCGTTGAGAGGACAGGTACCAATGAGCAGTTCTTC	TRBV29-1	TRBJ2-1	TRBD1	NA